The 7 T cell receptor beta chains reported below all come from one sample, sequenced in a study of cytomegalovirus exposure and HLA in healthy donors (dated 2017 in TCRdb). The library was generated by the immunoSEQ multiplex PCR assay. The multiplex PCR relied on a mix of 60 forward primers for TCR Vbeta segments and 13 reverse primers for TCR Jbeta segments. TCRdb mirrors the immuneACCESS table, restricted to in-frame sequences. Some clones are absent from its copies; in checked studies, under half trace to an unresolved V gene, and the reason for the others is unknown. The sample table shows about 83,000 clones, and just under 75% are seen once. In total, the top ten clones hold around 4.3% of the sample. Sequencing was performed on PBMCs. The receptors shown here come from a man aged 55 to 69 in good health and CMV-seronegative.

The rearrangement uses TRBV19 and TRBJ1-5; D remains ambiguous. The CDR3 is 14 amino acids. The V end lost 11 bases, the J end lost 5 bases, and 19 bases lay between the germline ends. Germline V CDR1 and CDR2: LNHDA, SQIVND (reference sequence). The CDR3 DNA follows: TGTGCCGGACCGCAACGGGATACCGATCAGCCCCAGCATTTT. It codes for CAGPQRDTDQPQHF. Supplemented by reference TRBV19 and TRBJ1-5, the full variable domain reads DGGITQSPKYLFRKEGQNVTLSCEQNLNHDAMYWYRQDPGQGLRLIYYSQIVNDFQKGDIAEGYSVSREKKESFPLTVTSAQKNPTAFYLCAGPQRDTDQPQHFGDGTRLSIL.

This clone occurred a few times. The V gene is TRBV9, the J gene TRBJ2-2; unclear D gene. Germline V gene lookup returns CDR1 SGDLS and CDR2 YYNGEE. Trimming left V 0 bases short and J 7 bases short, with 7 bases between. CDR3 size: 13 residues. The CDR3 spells CASSVGAIGELFF. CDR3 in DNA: TGTGCCAGCAGCGTAGGGGCCATCGGGGAGCTGTTTTTT.

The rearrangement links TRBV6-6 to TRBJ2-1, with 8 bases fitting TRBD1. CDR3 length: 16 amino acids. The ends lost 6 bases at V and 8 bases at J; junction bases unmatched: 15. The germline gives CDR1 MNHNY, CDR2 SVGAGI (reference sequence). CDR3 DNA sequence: TGTGCCAGCAGCCAAACCGACAGGGGCTGGGTCGATGAGCAGTTCTTC. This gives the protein CASSQTDRGWVDEQFF.

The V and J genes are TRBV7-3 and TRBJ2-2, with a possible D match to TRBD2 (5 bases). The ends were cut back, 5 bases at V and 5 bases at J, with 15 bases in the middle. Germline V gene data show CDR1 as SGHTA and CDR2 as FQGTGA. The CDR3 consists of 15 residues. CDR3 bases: TGTGCCAGCAGCATCGACGGAGGACTTACCGGGGAGCTGTTTTTT. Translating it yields CASSIDGGLTGELFF.

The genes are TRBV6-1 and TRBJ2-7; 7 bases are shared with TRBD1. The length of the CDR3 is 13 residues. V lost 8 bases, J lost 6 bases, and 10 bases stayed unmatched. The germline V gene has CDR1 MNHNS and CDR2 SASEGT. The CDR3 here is CASGWTGRGEQYF. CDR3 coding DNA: TGTGCCAGCGGGTGGACAGGCCGTGGCGAGCAGTACTTC.

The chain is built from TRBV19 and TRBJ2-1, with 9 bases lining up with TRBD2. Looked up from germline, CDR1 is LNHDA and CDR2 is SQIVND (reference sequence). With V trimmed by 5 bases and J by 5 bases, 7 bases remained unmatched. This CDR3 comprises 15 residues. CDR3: CASSPRTSVDNEQFF. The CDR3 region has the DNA TGTGCCAGTAGTCCCCGGACTAGCGTCGACAATGAGCAGTTCTTC.

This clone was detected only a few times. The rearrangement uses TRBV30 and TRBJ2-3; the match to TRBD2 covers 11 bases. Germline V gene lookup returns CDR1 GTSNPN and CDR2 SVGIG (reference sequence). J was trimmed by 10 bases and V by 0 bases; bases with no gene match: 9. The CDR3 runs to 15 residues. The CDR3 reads CAWSVLTIAGGAQYF. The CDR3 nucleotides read TGTGCCTGGAGTGTTTTGACCATAGCGGGGGGGGCGCAGTATTTT.